This T cell receptor (beta chain) came from a study of blood T cells in healthy people across ages (dated by TCRdb to about 2015). With regard to the full study: In model experiments, template switching captured roughly one uniquely barcoded TCR beta cDNA molecule for every two T cells. Donors were grouped into four age groups: young (average about 15 years), middle-aged (roughly 38), aged (about 59) and long-lived (just over 80). Using deep sequencing normalized with unique cDNA molecular identifiers, the study measured how TCR beta repertoire diversity changes with age. To avoid experimental bias, donors of different ages were distributed randomly across sequencing lanes. The study analyzed two additional independent replicas of 1 million unique cDNA reads from the same blood draw for two donors, one aged 18 to 30 and one aged 80 or older.

Overall study outcomes, separate from this receptor: Total diversity estimates from one million sequenced T cells were considered lower bounds and underestimates. As age increased, observed TCR beta diversity per million T cells dropped in a roughly linear way, and a significant reduction was already evident by age about 40. Because profiling used bulk unsorted PBMCs, naive and antigen-experienced compartments could not be compared conclusively. The long-lived group showed more naive CD4+ T cells, fewer expanded clones and increased TCR diversity than the aged group, suggesting age selection. There was a strong correlation between observed TCR beta diversity and the percentage of naive T cells measured by flow cytometry. Because the CMV infection status of the donors was unknown, age-related changes in expanded clonotypes may potentially have been confounded.

The method was 5' RACE. A second roughly 7 to 11 cycle PCR used a sample-barcoded 5' primer and a J-beta primer mix. A unique molecular identifier was introduced onto each TCR beta cDNA molecule by a template-switch 5' adaptor carrying 12 random nucleotides. Each sample yielded at least 2.5 million CDR3-containing paired-end reads. All of the RNA was converted into first-strand cDNA using the Mint cDNA synthesis kit, with a TRBC-specific oligonucleotide serving as the primer. Following uracil-DNA glycosylase treatment, all cDNA underwent a first 18-cycle PCR with the universal primers M1SS and BC2_uni_R. On the study's bioinformatics: Normalization of each sample was performed by random selection of 1 million high-quality reads, each carrying a distinct molecular identifier. Reads with shared molecular identifiers were discarded instead of being binned into consensus sequences. MiTCR, run with a Q25 quality threshold and the strictest error-elimination algorithm, handled CDR3 identification, clonotype clustering and error correction. A nonparametric unseen species model using Euler transformation provided a lower-bound estimate of total TCR beta diversity. TCRdb ran its own pipeline on the public reads, namely fastp trimming at Q25 and MiXCR clone calling, and kept in-frame beta chains. CDR3 protein duplicates are merged, each entry listing the most common genes and DNA. V and J calls and clone size were set by TCRdb, not the authors. Within this sample are 1.5 million to 2 million distinct CDR3 sequences, with 35% to 50% of them counted one time only. The ten largest clones add up to more than 20% of the sample.

This clonotype was observed a few times. Its antigen is still unknown. No base quality values were provided; no much bigger clone lies one nucleotide off. Systemically healthy Caucasian individuals from Russia, roughly 40 in total and aged roughly 6 to 100 years, were included as donors. Around 10 milliliters of peripheral blood were collected from each donor into EDTA-treated Vacutainer tubes. Ficoll-Paque density-gradient centrifugation was used to isolate PBMCs, with at least 7 million obtained per sample. Total RNA was extracted from PBMCs with Trizol reagent, with at least 5.5 micrograms obtained per sample. Naive CD45RAhigh/CD27high T cell percentages were measured by flow cytometry on a PBMC aliquot from every donor. This sequence was found in a human donor in good health. The sample comprised blood.

The nucleotides read TGTGCCACCAGCAGAGACCGAGGGACGGGATATAGCAATCAGCCCCAGCATTTT. This translates into CATSRDRGTGYSNQPQHF. The V and J segments used are TRBV15 and TRBJ1-5; 5 matching bases give a weak D call of TRBD1. Per the germline V gene (reference sequence), LNHNV is the CDR1 and YYDKDF is the CDR2. Including the terminal cysteine and phenylalanine, the CDR3 comprises 18 residues. The only DNA kept is the CDR3, 54 bases in frame from the first base. V and J lose 0 bases and 0 bases, and a span of 15 bases separates them. Extended through the reference TRBV15 and TRBJ1-5 proteins, this CDR3 yields the full variable domain: DAMVIQNPRYQVTQFGKPVTLSCSQTLNHNVMYWYQQKSSQAPKLLFHYYDKDFNNEADTPDNFQSRRPNTSFCFLDIRSPGLGDTAMYLCATSRDRGTGYSNQPQHFGDGTRLSIL.